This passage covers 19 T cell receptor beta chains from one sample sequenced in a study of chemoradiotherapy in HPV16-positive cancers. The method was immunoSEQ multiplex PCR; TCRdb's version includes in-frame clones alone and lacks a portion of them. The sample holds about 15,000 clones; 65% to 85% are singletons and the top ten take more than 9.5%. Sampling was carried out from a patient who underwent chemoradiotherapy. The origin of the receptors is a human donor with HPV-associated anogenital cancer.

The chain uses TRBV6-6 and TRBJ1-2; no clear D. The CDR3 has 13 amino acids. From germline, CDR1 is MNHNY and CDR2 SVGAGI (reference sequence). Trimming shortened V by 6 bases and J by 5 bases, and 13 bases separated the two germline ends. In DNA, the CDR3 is TGTGCCAGCAGGTGGACGGAGAATTATGGCTACACCTTC. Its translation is CASRWTENYGYTF.

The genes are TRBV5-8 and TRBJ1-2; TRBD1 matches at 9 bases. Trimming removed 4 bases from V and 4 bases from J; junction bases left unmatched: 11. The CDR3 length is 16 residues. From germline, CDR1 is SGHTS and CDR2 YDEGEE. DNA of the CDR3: TGTGCCAGCAGCCCAGGGACAGGGAGGTACGGCTATGGCTACACCTTC. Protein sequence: CASSPGTGRYGYGYTF.

The DNA for the CDR3 is TGTGCCAGCAGCCCGAGCGTCAGGGCAATCCACGAGCAGTACTTC. This sequence encodes CASSPSVRAIHEQYF. The chain has TRBV5-4 and TRBJ2-7; D possibly corresponds to TRBD1 (5 bases). The length of the CDR3 is 15 residues. The ends were cut back, 4 bases at V and 5 bases at J, with 19 bases in the middle. Germline assignment: CDR1 SGHNT and CDR2 YYREEE (reference sequence).

The CDR3 loop reads CASSFGTEDAYEQYF. In DNA form, the CDR3 reads TGTGCCAGCAGCTTTGGGACAGAGGATGCCTACGAGCAGTACTTC. This sequence joins TRBV5-4 and TRBJ2-7, with 7 positions matching TRBD1. Germline CDR1 reads SGHNT; CDR2 reads YYREEE (reference sequence). This CDR3 region has 15 residues. The V gene end was trimmed by 2 bases and the J gene end by 2 bases; junction bases not matched to a gene: 7.

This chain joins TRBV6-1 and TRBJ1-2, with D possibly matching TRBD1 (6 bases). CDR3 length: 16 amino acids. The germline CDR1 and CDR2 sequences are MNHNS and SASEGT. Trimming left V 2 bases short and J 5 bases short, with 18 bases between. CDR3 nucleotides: TGTGCCAGCAGTGAATACAGGGACATCAACCCGTATGGCTACACCTTC. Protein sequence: CASSEYRDINPYGYTF.

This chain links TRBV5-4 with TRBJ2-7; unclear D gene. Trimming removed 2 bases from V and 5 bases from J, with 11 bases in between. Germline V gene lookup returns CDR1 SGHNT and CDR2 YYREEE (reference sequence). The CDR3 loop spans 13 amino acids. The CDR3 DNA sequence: TGTGCCAGCAGCTTCTGGGGTATGCACGAGCAGTACTTC. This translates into CASSFWGMHEQYF.

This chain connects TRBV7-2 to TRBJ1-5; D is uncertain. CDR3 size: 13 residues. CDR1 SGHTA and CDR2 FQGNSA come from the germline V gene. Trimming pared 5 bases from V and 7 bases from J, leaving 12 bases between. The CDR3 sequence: CASSDRADQPQHF. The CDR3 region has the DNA TGTGCCAGCAGCGATAGGGCCGACCAGCCCCAGCATTTT.

CDR3 region: CASGTGYKETQYF. The CDR3 nucleotides are TGCGCCAGCGGAACGGGTTATAAAGAGACCCAGTACTTC. The chain joins TRBV5-1 to TRBJ2-5; D unclear. V was cut by 7 bases and J by 3 bases, with 13 bases left in between. This CDR3 region has 13 residues. From germline, CDR1 is SGHRS and CDR2 YFSETQ.

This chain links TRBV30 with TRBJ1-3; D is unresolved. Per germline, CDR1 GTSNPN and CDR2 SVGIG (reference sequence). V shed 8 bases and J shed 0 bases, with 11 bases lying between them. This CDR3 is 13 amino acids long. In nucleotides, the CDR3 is TGTGCCAAGAGCCAGCACTCTGGAAACACCATATATTTT. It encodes CAKSQHSGNTIYF.

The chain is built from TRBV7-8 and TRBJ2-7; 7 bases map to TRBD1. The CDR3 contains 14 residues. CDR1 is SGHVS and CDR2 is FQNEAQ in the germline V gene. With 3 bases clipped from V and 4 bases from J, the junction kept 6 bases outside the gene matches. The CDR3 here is CASSFGTASYEQYF. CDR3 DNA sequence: TGTGCCAGCAGCTTCGGGACAGCCTCTTACGAGCAGTACTTC.

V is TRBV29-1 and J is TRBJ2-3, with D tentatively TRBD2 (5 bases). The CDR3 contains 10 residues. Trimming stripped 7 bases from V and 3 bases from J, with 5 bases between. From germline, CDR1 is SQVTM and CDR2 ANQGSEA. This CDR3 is CSGGTDTQYF. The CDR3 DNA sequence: TGCAGCGGAGGGACAGATACGCAGTATTTT.

CDR3 nucleotides: TGTGCCAGCAGCTTATTAGCGGGGGGGCAGGCAGATACGCAGTATTTT. Amino acid sequence: CASSLLAGGQADTQYF. The V gene is TRBV7-3, the J gene TRBJ2-3; 11 nucleotides line up with TRBD2. The CDR3 extends over 16 amino acids. V dropped 2 bases and J dropped 4; count of bases not matched to a gene: 5. Germline loops: CDR1 SGHTA, CDR2 FQGTGA.

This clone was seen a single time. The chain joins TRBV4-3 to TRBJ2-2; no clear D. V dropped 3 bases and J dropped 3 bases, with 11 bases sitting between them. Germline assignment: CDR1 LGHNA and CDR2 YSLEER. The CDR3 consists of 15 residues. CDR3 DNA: TGCGCCAGCAGCCAGACCCCATTAGACACCGGGGAGCTGTTTTTT. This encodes CASSQTPLDTGELFF.

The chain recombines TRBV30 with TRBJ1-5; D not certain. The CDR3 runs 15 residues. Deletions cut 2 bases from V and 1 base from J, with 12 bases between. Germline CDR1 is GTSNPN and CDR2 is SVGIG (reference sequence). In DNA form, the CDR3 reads TGTGCCTGGAGTAGGGATTTCCAGAGCAATCAGCCCCAGCATTTT. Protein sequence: CAWSRDFQSNQPQHF.

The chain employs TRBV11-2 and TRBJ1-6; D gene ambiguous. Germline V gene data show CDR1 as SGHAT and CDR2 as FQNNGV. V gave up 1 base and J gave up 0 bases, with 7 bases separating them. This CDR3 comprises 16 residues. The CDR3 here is CASSLARSSYNSPLHF. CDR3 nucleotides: TGTGCCAGCAGCTTAGCCAGGAGCTCCTATAATTCACCCCTCCACTTT.

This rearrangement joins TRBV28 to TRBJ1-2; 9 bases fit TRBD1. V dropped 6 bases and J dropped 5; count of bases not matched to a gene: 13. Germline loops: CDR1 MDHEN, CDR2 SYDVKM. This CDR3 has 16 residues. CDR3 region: CASSPPPGTGSYGYTF. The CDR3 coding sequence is TGTGCCAGCAGCCCGCCCCCGGGGACAGGGTCGTATGGCTACACCTTC.

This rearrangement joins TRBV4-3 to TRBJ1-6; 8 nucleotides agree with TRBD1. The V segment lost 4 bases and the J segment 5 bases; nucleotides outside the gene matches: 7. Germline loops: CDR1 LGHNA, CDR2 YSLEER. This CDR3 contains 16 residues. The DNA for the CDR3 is TGCGCCAGCAGCCGAGGCCCGGGACAGGATAATTCACCCCTCCACTTT. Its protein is CASSRGPGQDNSPLHF.

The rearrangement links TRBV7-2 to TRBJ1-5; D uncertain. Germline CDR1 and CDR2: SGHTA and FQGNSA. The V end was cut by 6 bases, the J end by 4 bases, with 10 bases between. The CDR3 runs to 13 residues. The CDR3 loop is CASSSGPNQPQHF. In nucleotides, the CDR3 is TGTGCCAGCAGTTCCGGCCCGAATCAGCCCCAGCATTTT.

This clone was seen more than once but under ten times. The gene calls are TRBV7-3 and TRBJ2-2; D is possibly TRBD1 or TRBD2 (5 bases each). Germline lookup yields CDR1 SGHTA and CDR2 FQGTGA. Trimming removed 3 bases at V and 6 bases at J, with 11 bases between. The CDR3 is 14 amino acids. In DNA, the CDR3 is TGTGCCAGCAGCTTCTCTGTGGGACCCGGGGAGCTGTTTTTT. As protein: CASSFSVGPGELFF.